The entry below describes one T cell receptor (beta chain). Its antigen remains unknown. The method was immunoSEQ multiplex PCR; TCRdb's version includes in-frame clones alone and lacks a portion of them. The repertoire holds roughly 41,000 clones, with over 80% as singletons. This sample was taken from a study of OX40 agonist ivuxolimab in advanced cancers. Study results and caveats: The authors did not determine the antigen specificity of the expanded peripheral T cells.

V was clipped by 7 bases and J by 0 bases, with 12 bases between them. This CDR3 has 14 amino acids. CDR1 is LNHDA, CDR2 SQIVND, per germline (reference sequence). The specimen comprised CD4+ or CD8+ T cells sorted from blood, sampled in a trial of the OX40 agonist ivuxolimab. The source is an adult with an advanced solid tumor such as melanoma, head and neck, liver or kidney cancer. The chain links TRBV19 to TRBJ1-1; no firm D call. The CDR3 DNA follows: TGTGCCAGTACGTTAGGCGGAGTGAACACTGAAGCTTTCTTT. Protein sequence: CASTLGGVNTEAFF.